The T cell receptor beta chain described here comes from a study of T cells in Graves' hyperthyroidism and ophthalmopathy. The study's findings and limits: Blood also carried most thyroid clonotypes expanded above 0.001.

This clonotype was seen at least ten times. Its antigen is unidentified. The CDR3 has 11 amino acids. The germline CDR1 and CDR2 sequences are SNHLY and FYNNEI. Trimming stripped 5 bases from V and 5 bases from J, with 6 bases between. TCR beta CDR3 regions were amplified from RNA transcripts. A set of HTBI primers served as the primers for a first-round RT-PCR of the TCR CDR3. One entry per CDR3 protein, called by TCRdb with MiXCR from the multiplex PCR reads. The data show 370,000 or so distinct CDR3 sequences, approximately 14% seen once. Sequenced material: blood. The TCR comes from a woman aged 18-29 years with Graves' hyperthyroidism that later progressed to Graves' ophthalmopathy. The chain combines TRBV2 with TRBJ1-1, with D perhaps TRBD1 (6 bases). The CDR3 loop reads CASSQGTEAFF. DNA for the CDR3: TGTGCCAGCAGTCAGGGGACTGAAGCTTTCTTT.